The 5 T cell receptor beta chains in this list originate from one sample, sequenced in a study of CD4 T cells in relation to SARS-CoV-2 and coronaviruses. TCRdb's table, derived via immunoSEQ multiplex PCR, lists solely in-frame clones and lacks some. The sample contains around 24,000 clones, about 79% of which appear only once. The unexposed donors gave CD4+ T cells in about 2011-2018, prior to COVID-19. After ten to eleven days of culture, CD4+ T cells were isolated. Their target antigens are unknown. The source material was CD4+ T cells from PBMCs, cultured in vitro. The receptor set was obtained from a human donor in good health.

By sample fraction, this clone is large. This chain's CDR3 is CASSFRGEGEQFF. Written as DNA, the CDR3 is TGTGCCAGCAGTTTTCGGGGTGAGGGTGAGCAGTTCTTC. The chain couples TRBV12-3 or TRBV12-4 to TRBJ2-1, with D possibly matching TRBD2 (5 bases). Trimming took off 3 bases at V and 9 bases at J, with 12 bases between the two ends. This CDR3 contains 13 residues.

The chain has TRBV5-1 and TRBJ1-1; unclear D gene. Germline values: CDR1 SGHRS, CDR2 YFSETQ. V was clipped by 2 bases and J by 3 bases, with 14 bases between them. The CDR3 is 15 amino acids. CDR3 DNA sequence: TGCGCCAGCAGCTTTGGGTCGAGTAGGGACACTGAAGCTTTCTTT. It yields the protein CASSFGSSRDTEAFF.

This chain joins TRBV27 and TRBJ2-1, with 10 bases that match TRBD2. Germline trimming cut 2 bases from V and 9 bases from J; bases unmatched to any gene: 13. Germline V gene lookup returns CDR1 MNHEY and CDR2 SMNVEV (reference sequence). This CDR3 region has 17 residues. CDR3 sequence: CASSLRTSGVNYIEQFF. In DNA, the CDR3 is TGTGCCAGCAGTTTAAGGACTAGCGGAGTGAACTATATTGAGCAGTTCTTC.

This chain uses TRBV5-8 with TRBJ1-5; D uncertain. CDR3 size: 17 residues. V lost 2 bases, J lost 0 bases, and 15 bases lay in between. The V gene's germline CDR1 is SGHTS and CDR2 YDEGEE. The CDR3 sequence is CASSFVTDHYSNQPQHF. The CDR3 DNA follows: TGTGCCAGCAGCTTTGTCACAGACCACTATAGCAATCAGCCCCAGCATTTT.

This clone was recorded only once. The V and J genes are TRBV7-2 and TRBJ2-5; 9 positions match TRBD1. The germline gives CDR1 SGHTA, CDR2 FQGNSA. The J segment lost 5 bases and the V segment lost 4 bases, leaving 5 bases of the junction unmatched. The CDR3 sequence is 14 residues long. The CDR3 is CASSYQQGAETQYF. DNA for the CDR3: TGTGCCAGCAGCTACCAACAGGGGGCCGAGACCCAGTACTTC.